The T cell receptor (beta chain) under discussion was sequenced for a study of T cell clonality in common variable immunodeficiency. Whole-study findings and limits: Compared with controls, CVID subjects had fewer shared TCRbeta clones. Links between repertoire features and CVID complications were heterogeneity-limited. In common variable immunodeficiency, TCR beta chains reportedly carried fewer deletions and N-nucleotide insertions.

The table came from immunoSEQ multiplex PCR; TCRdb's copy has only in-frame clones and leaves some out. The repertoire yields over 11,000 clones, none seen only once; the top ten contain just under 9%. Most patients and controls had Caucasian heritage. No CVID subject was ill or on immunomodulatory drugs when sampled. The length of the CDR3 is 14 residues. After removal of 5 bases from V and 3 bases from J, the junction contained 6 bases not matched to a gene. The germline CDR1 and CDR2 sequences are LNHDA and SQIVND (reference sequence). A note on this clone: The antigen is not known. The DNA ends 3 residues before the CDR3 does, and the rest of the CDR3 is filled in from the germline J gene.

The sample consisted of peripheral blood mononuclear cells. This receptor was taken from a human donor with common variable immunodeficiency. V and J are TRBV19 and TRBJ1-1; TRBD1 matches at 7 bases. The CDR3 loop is CASSPLDRYTEAFF. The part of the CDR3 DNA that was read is TGTGCCAGTAGTCCCCTGGACAGGTACACTGAA. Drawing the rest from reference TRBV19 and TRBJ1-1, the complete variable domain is DGGITQSPKYLFRKEGQNVTLSCEQNLNHDAMYWYRQDPGQGLRLIYYSQIVNDFQKGDIAEGYSVSREKKESFPLTVTSAQKNPTAFYLCASSPLDRYTEAFFGQGTRLTVV.